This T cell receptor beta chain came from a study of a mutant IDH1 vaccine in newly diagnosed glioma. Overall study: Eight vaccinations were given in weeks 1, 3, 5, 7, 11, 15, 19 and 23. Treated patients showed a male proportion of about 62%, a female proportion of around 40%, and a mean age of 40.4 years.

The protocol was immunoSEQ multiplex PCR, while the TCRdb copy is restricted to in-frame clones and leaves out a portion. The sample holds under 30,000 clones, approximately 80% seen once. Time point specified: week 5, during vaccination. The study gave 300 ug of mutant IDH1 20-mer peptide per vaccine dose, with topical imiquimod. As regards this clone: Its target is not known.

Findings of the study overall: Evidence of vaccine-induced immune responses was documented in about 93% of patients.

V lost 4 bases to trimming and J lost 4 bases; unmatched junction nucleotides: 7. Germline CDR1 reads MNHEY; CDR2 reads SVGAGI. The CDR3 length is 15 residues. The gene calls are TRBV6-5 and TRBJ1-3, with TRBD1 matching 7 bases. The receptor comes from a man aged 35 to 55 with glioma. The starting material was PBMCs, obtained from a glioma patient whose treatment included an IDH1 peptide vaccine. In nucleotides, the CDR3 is TGTGCCAGCAGTTCGGGACAGTTTAGGGGAAACACCATATATTTT. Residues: CASSSGQFRGNTIYF.